This T cell receptor beta chain comes out of a study of OX40 agonist ivuxolimab in advanced cancers. Study background: Anti-PD-1, anti-PD-L1 or anti-CTLA-4 therapy given earlier was allowed, and around 40% had some. General study findings and limits: By week 6 at 0.1 to 3.0 mg/kg, blood CD4+ and CD8+ T cells had expanded clonally. At 0.1-3.0 mg/kg, partial responders had clonal expansion among the lowest observed.

The protocol was immunoSEQ multiplex PCR, while the TCRdb copy is restricted to in-frame clones and leaves out a portion. This sample has roughly 19,000 clones; about four fifths occur once, and the top ten carry roughly 3.8%. This clone has only one observation. Its antigen is as yet unknown. The sequence derives from an adult with an advanced solid tumor such as melanoma, head and neck, liver or kidney cancer. The sample here was CD4+ or CD8+ T cells sorted from blood, taken in a trial of the OX40 agonist ivuxolimab.

CDR3 protein: CSPAGRDGLDTQYF. In nucleotides, the CDR3 is TGCAGCCCTGCAGGGCGGGATGGCTTAGATACGCAGTATTTT. This sequence joins TRBV29-1 and TRBJ2-3; the D gene is possibly TRBD2 (6 bases). The CDR3 runs to 14 residues. Germline assignment: CDR1 SQVTM and CDR2 ANQGSEA. V dropped 8 bases and J dropped 5 bases, with 20 bases sitting between them.